A selection of T cell receptor beta chains follows, all from one sample in a study of blood T cell repertoires in COVID-19. Data came from immunoSEQ multiplex PCR; TCRdb stores just in-frame clones and leaves some out. The data hold about 270,000 clones, with around 93% observed a single time. Material: PBMCs or T cells enriched from blood (not recorded which). The source is a man between 40 and 49 years old who had been exposed to COVID-19. Both conserved end residues are part of each CDR3.

CDR3 protein: CASSEALQGTDTQYF; V gene: TRBV6-1
CDR3 protein: CASSDDRVNNQPQHF; V gene: TRBV19
CDR3 protein: CASKAGDRREQFF; V gene: TRBV2
CDR3 protein: CASSVEGATREQYF; V gene: TRBV9
CDR3 protein: CASSQDGGMNTEAFF; V gene: TRBV4-3
CDR3 protein: CASKRVRELGSEAFF; V gene: TRBV27
CDR3 protein: CASSLRAGLQETQYF; V gene: TRBV5-1
CDR3 protein: CASTLRDRAAGYTF; V gene: TRBV19
CDR3 protein: CASSLGGPNTEAFF; V gene: TRBV5-4
CDR3 protein: CASSGGTAYEQYF; V gene: TRBV19
CDR3 protein: CAWTNKWGGLTEKLFF; V gene: TRBV30
CDR3 protein: CASSQDNGDYEQYF; V gene: TRBV14
CDR3 protein: CASSVERETQYF; V gene: TRBV7-6
CDR3 protein: CASSLSRAIATNEKLFF; V gene: TRBV27
CDR3 protein: CASSLGGTSATGELFF; V gene: TRBV5-4
CDR3 protein: CAISQRGTEAFF; V gene: TRBV10-3
CDR3 protein: CATSRDLSSYNEQFF; V gene: TRBV15
CDR3 protein: CALGTGDGYTF; V gene: TRBV19
CDR3 protein: CASIEGDRGPNYGYTF; V gene: TRBV2
CDR3 protein: CASSEGLALGYEQYF; V gene: TRBV6-1
CDR3 protein: CASSRVGGNTEAFF; V gene: TRBV18
CDR3 protein: CASSPGRAETDTQYF; V gene: TRBV6-2/TRBV6-3
CDR3 protein: CASGFSLTETGLAGPYEQYF; V gene: TRBV12-5
CDR3 protein: CASSLSPQGWGYTF; V gene: TRBV7-2
CDR3 protein: CASSLVTGVLANEKLFF; V gene: TRBV28
CDR3 protein: CSVATTGRSYGYTF; V gene: TRBV29-1
CDR3 protein: CAWSDISGQPQHF; V gene: TRBV30
CDR3 protein: CASTGTGASFTGELFF; V gene: TRBV5-4
CDR3 protein: CSARAHYEQYF; V gene: TRBV20-1
CDR3 protein: CASSLEGNEQYF; V gene: TRBV12-3/TRBV12-4
CDR3 protein: CASSLFGLEGLEQYF; V gene: TRBV28
CDR3 protein: CASSLLEPGLAVYNEQFF; V gene: TRBV28
CDR3 protein: CASSKLAPNEQFF; V gene: TRBV28
CDR3 protein: CASLLGGSYEQYF; V gene: TRBV7-9
CDR3 protein: CASSLLTGDEQYF; V gene: TRBV7-3
CDR3 protein: CASSQGSSGRGDTQYF; V gene: TRBV3-1/TRBV3-2
CDR3 protein: CATGHRGSSNQPQHF; V gene: TRBV15
CDR3 protein: CASSLVFGGLVTEAFF; V gene: TRBV5-1
CDR3 protein: CASSQVKRTSSYTDTQYF; V gene: TRBV4-3
CDR3 protein: CASSLKLESSYNEQFF; V gene: TRBV4-2
CDR3 protein: CASSESAGFNEQFF; V gene: TRBV10-2
CDR3 protein: CASSPGQGWPNEQFF; V gene: TRBV4-1
CDR3 protein: CASSLEQSGAKQYF; V gene: TRBV7-6
CDR3 protein: CAALDEGLNTEAFF; V gene: TRBV10-3